This TCR beta chain emerged from a study of blood T cell repertoires in COVID-19. Overall study: Samples came from the United States, Italy and Spain, spanning acute and convalescent COVID-19.

Trimming left V 5 bases short and J 6 bases short, with 11 bases between. Germline assignment: CDR1 MNHEY and CDR2 SVGAGI. This CDR3 comprises 14 residues. Sequencing was performed with immunoSEQ multiplex PCR; in TCRdb, only in-frame clones are kept and a portion is missing. The data hold approximately 58,000 clones, with approximately 91% observed a single time. The receptor was isolated from a human donor in a cohort sampled during active COVID-19. Source material: peripheral blood. The chain has TRBV6-5 and TRBJ1-6; no clear D gene. CDR3: CASSIDILNSPLHF. CDR3 bases: TGTGCCAGCAGTATAGACATTCTTAATTCACCCCTCCACTTT.